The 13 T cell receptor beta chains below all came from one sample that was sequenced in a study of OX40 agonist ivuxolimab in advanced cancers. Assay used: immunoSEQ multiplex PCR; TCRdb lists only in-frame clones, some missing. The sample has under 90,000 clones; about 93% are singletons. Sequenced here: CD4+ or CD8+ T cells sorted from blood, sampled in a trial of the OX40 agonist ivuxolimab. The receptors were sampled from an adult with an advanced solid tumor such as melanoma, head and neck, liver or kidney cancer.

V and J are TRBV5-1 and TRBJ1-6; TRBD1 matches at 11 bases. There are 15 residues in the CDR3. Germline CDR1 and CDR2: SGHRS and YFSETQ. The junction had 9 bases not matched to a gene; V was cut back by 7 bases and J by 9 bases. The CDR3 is CASAPDGTGGSPLHF. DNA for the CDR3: TGCGCCAGCGCCCCGGACGGGACAGGGGGTTCACCCCTCCACTTT.

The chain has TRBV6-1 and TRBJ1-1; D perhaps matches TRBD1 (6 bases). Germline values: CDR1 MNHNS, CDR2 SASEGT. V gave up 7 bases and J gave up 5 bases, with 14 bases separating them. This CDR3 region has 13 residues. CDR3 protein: CASIFQGWTEAFF. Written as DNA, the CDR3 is TGTGCCAGCATCTTTCAGGGGTGGACTGAAGCTTTCTTT.

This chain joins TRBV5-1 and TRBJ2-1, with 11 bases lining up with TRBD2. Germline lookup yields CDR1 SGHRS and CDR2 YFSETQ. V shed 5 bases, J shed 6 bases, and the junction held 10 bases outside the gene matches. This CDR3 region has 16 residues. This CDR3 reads CASSSIAGGPGNEQFF. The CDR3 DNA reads TGCGCCAGCAGTTCGATAGCGGGGGGGCCGGGCAATGAGCAGTTCTTC.

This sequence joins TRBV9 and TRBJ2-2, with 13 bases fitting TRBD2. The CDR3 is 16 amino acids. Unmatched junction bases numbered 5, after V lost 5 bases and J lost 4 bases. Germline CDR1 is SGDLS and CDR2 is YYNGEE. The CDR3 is CASRTGLAGVTGELFF. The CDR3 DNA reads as TGTGCCAGCAGGACCGGACTAGCGGGAGTCACCGGGGAGCTGTTTTTT. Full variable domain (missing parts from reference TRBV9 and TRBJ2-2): DSGVTQTPKHLITATGQRVTLRCSPRSGDLSVYWYQQSLDQGLQFLIQYYNGEERAKGNILERFSAQQFPDLHSELNLSSLELGDSALYFCASRTGLAGVTGELFFGEGSRLTVL.

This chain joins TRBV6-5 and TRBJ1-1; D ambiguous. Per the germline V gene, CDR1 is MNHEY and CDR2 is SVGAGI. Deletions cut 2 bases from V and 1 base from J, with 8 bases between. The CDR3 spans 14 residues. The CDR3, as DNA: TGTGCCAGCAGTTACCAGGATTCGAACACTGAAGCTTTCTTT. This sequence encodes CASSYQDSNTEAFF.

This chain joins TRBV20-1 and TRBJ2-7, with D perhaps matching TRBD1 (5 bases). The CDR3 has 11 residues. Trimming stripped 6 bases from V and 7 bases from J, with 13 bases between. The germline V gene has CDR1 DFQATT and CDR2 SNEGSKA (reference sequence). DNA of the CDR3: TGCAGTGCCCGCGACAGTGGGGAGCAGTACTTC. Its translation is CSARDSGEQYF.

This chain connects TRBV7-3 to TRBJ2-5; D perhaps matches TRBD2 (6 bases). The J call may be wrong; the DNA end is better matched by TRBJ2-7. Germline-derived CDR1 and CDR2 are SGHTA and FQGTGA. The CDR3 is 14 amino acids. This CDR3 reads CASSLDGGTGEQYF. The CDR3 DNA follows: TGTGCCAGCAGCCTCGACGGGGGTACCGGCGAGCAGTACTTC.

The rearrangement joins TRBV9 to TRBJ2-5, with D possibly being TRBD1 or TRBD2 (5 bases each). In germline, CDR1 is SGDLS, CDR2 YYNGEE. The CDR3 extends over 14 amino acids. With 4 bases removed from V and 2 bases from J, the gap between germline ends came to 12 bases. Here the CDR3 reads CASSRDGHQETQYF. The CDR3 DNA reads TGTGCCAGCAGCAGGGACGGTCATCAAGAGACCCAGTACTTC.

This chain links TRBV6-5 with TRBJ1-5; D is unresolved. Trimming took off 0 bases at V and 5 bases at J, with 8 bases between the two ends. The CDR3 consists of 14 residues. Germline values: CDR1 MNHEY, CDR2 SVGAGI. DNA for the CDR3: TGTGCCAGCAGTTACTCAGGTCAGCATCAGCCCCAGCATTTT. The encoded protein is CASSYSGQHQPQHF.

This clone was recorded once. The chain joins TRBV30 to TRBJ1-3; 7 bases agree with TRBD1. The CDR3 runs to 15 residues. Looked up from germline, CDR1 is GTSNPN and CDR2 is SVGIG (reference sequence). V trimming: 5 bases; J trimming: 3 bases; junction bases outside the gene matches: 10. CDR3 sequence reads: CAWGPPTGVGNTIYF. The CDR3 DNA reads TGTGCCTGGGGGCCCCCTACAGGGGTTGGAAACACCATATATTTT. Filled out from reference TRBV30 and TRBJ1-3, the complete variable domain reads SQTIHQWPATLVQPVGSPLSLECTVEGTSNPNLYWYRQAAGRGLQLLFYSVGIGQISSEVPQNLSASRPQDRQFILSSKKLLLSDSGFYLCAWGPPTGVGNTIYFGEGSWLTVV.

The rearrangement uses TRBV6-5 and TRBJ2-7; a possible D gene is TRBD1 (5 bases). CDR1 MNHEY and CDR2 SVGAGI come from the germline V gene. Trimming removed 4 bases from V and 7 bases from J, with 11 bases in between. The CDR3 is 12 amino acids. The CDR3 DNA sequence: TGTGCCAGCAGTTTCACAGGTTCAGAGCAGTACTTC. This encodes CASSFTGSEQYF.

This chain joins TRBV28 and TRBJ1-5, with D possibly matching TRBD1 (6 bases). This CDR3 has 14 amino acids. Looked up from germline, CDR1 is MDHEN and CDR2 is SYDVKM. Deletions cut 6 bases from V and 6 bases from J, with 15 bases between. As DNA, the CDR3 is TGTGCCAGCAGAACAGGGCCCGACGCTCAGCCCCAGCATTTT. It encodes CASRTGPDAQPQHF. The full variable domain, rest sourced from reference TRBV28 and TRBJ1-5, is DVKVTQSSRYLVKRTGEKVFLECVQDMDHENMFWYRQDPGLGLRLIYFSYDVKMKEKGDIPEGYSVSREKKERFSLILESASTNQTSMYLCASRTGPDAQPQHFGDGTRLSIL.

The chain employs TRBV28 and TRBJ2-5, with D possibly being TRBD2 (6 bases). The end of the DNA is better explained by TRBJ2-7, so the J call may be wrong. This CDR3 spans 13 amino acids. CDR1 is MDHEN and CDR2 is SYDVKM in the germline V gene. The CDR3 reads CASRGGPKYEQYF. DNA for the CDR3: TGTGCCAGCAGGGGGGGTCCAAAGTACGAGCAGTACTTC.